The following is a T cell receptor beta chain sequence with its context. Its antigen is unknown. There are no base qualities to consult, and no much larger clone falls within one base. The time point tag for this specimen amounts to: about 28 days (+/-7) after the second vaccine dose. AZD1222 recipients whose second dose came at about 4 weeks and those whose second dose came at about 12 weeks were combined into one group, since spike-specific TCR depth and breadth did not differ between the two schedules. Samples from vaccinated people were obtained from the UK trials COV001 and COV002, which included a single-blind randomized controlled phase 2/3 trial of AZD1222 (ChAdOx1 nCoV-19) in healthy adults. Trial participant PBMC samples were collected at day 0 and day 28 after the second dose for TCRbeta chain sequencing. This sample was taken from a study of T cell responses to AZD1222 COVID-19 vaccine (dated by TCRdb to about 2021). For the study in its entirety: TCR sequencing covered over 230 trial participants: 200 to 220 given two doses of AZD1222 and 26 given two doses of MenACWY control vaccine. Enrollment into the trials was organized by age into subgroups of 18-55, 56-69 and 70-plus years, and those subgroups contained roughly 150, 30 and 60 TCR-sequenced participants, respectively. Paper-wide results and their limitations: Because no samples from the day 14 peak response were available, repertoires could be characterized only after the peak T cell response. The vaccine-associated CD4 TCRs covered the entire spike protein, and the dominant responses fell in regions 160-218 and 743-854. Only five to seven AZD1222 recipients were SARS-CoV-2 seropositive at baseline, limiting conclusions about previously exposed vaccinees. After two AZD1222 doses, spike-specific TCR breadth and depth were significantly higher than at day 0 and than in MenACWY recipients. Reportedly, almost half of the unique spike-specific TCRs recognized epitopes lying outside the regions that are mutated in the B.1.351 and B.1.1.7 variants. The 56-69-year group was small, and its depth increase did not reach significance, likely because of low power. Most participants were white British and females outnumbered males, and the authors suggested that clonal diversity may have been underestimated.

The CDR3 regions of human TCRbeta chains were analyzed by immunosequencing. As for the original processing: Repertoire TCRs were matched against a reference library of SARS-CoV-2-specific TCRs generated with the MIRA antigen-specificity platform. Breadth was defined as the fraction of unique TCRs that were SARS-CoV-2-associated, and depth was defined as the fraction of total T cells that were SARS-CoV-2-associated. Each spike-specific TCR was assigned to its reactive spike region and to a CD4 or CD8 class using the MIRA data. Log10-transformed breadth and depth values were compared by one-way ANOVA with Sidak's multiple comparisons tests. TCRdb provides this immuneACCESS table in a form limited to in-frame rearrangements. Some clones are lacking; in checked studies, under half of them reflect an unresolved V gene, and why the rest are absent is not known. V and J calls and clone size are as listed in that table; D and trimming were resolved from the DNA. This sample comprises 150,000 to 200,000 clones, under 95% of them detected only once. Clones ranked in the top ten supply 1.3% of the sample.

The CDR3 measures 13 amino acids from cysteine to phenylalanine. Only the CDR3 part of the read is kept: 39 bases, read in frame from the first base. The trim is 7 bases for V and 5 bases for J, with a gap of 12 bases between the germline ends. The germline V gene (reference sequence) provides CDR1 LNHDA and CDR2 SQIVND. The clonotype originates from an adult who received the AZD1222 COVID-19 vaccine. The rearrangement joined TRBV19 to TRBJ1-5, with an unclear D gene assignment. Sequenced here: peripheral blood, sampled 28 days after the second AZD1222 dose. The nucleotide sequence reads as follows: TGTGCCAGTACAGTAGGACGGTATCAGCCCCAGCATTTT. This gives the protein CASTVGRYQPQHF. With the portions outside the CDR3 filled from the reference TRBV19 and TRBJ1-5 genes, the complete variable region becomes DGGITQSPKYLFRKEGQNVTLSCEQNLNHDAMYWYRQDPGQGLRLIYYSQIVNDFQKGDIAEGYSVSREKKESFPLTVTSAQKNPTAFYLCASTVGRYQPQHFGDGTRLSIL.